The 17 T cell receptor beta chains below all came from one sample that was sequenced in a study of neoadjuvant anti-PD-1 for oral cavity cancer. This sample's time point: after neoadjuvant nivolumab, at surgical resection. Only in-frame clones appear in the TCRdb table, and some are missing; sequencing was by immunoSEQ multiplex PCR. The sample includes 63,000 or so clones, around 85% of them seen just once. The source was PBMCs, collected after nivolumab (anti-PD-1) treatment. The receptors stem from a person aged 40 to 85 with oral cavity squamous cell carcinoma.

The rearrangement uses TRBV7-2 and TRBJ1-5; D perhaps matches TRBD1 (5 bases). This CDR3 region has 15 residues. With 5 bases removed from V and 4 bases from J, the gap between germline ends came to 15 bases. Per the germline V gene, CDR1 is SGHTA and CDR2 is FQGNSA. CDR3 sequence (DNA): TGTGCCAGCAGCACTCACCGGGACGGTAATCAGCCCCAGCATTTT. Its protein product is CASSTHRDGNQPQHF.

The chain employs TRBV29-1 and TRBJ2-3, with 8 bases aligning to TRBD2. Germline V gene sequence: CDR1 SQVTM, CDR2 ANQGSEA. The CDR3 is 13 amino acids. The ends lost 4 bases at V and 0 bases at J; junction bases unmatched: 0. The CDR3 DNA sequence: TGCAGCGTTGCTAGCGGGAGCACAGATACGCAGTATTTT. This translates into CSVASGSTDTQYF.

The chain uses TRBV6-4 and TRBJ2-2; no reliable D call. The CDR3 length is 14 residues. Trimming took off 5 bases at V and 0 bases at J, with 7 bases between the two ends. The germline CDR1 and CDR2 sequences are MRHNA and SNTAGT. CDR3 loop: CASSTATNTGELFF. CDR3 nucleotide sequence: TGTGCCAGCAGTACAGCGACGAACACCGGGGAGCTGTTTTTT.

DNA for the CDR3: TGTGCCTTACAAGGGGACACAGATACGCAGTATTTT. It encodes CALQGDTDTQYF. The gene calls are TRBV7-9 and TRBJ2-3; maybe TRBD1 (5 bases). The CDR3 has 12 amino acids. Germline values: CDR1 SEHNR, CDR2 FQNEAQ (reference sequence). Trimming took off 11 bases at V and 2 bases at J, with 11 bases between the two ends.

The rearrangement links TRBV13 to TRBJ1-1, with a weak D call TRBD1 (5 bases). This CDR3 has 15 amino acids. Germline V gives CDR1 PRHDT, CDR2 FYEKMQ (reference sequence). V was shortened by 1 base and J by 3 bases, with 12 bases between the two germline ends. For the CDR3, the DNA is TGTGCCAGCAGCTTAGAGGGGTCCGGGTACACTGAAGCTTTCTTT. Translating gives CASSLEGSGYTEAFF.

V is TRBV5-4 and J is TRBJ2-7; TRBD2 matches 12 bases. V lost 3 bases, J lost 3 bases, and 1 base stayed unmatched. The CDR3 extends over 14 amino acids. Germline CDR1 is SGHNT and CDR2 is YYREEE (reference sequence). CDR3 residues: CASSSTSGSYEQYF. The CDR3 nucleotides read TGTGCCAGCAGCTCGACTAGCGGGAGCTACGAGCAGTACTTC.

This clone has just a few counts. The chain uses TRBV29-1 and TRBJ2-6, with unresolved D. Germline lookup yields CDR1 SQVTM and CDR2 ANQGSEA. This CDR3 contains 13 residues. Deletions cut 6 bases from V and 1 base from J, with 7 bases between. CDR3 in amino acids: CSVEISGANVLTF. The CDR3 DNA is TGCAGCGTAGAGATATCTGGGGCCAACGTCCTGACTTTC.

Notes on this clone: This sample includes further DNA sequences coding for the same CDR3. V and J are TRBV29-1 and TRBJ1-5; D gene ambiguous. CDR3 length: 12 amino acids. Germline CDR1 SQVTM, CDR2 ANQGSEA. Between the trimmed V and J ends, which lost 4 bases and 5 bases, there was a span of 9 bases. This CDR3 is CSVGARDQPQHF. The CDR3 DNA sequence: TGCAGCGTTGGGGCCAGAGATCAGCCCCAGCATTTT.

The V and J genes are TRBV7-8 and TRBJ2-1, with 7 bases fitting TRBD2. The V and J ends lost 6 bases and 7 bases, in that order; junction bases with no gene match: 9. The germline CDR1 and CDR2 sequences are SGHVS and FQNEAQ. There are 14 residues in the CDR3. CDR3 loop: CASSRTTSENEQFF. For the CDR3, the DNA is TGTGCCAGCAGTCGTACTACTAGCGAGAATGAGCAGTTCTTC.

The chain links TRBV19 to TRBJ1-5, with D possibly TRBD1 on 5 matching bases. CDR1 is LNHDA, CDR2 SQIVND, per germline (reference sequence). V was shortened by 4 bases and J by 0 bases, with 7 bases between the two germline ends. This CDR3 contains 14 residues. CDR3 sequence (DNA): TGTGCCAGTAGTAAAGGGGCTAGCAATCAGCCCCAGCATTTT. Translating gives CASSKGASNQPQHF.

The rearrangement joins TRBV4-1 to TRBJ1-2; weak D call: TRBD1 (6 bases). From germline, CDR1 is MGHRA and CDR2 YSYEKL. The length of the CDR3 is 15 residues. V was trimmed by 6 bases and J by 7 bases, leaving 21 bases between them. In DNA, the CDR3 is TGCGCCAGCAGAAGGACAGTCCTAGAGGAGAGTGGCTACACCTTC. It yields the protein CASRRTVLEESGYTF.

The V gene is TRBV5-4, the J gene TRBJ2-7; TRBD2 might be the D (6 bases). V gave up 3 bases and J gave up 7 bases, with 14 bases separating them. Germline V gene sequence: CDR1 SGHNT, CDR2 YYREEE (reference sequence). This CDR3 region has 13 residues. This CDR3 reads CASSSPTAGEQYF. Here the CDR3 DNA reads TGTGCCAGCAGCTCCCCTACTGCGGGGGAGCAGTACTTC.

The J gene is TRBJ1-1, the V gene TRBV6-5; D gene ambiguous. Germline CDR1 is MNHEY and CDR2 is SVGAGI. The CDR3 has 15 amino acids. Trimming shortened V by 0 bases and J by 1 base, and 9 bases separated the two germline ends. The CDR3: CASSYSTGKNTEAFF. The CDR3 DNA follows: TGTGCCAGCAGTTACTCGACGGGTAAGAACACTGAAGCTTTCTTT.

This chain connects TRBV10-2 to TRBJ1-2; no reliable D call. The CDR3 sequence is 12 residues long. Trimming left V 5 bases short and J 3 bases short, with 7 bases between. The V gene's germline CDR1 is WSHSY and CDR2 SAAADI. The DNA of the CDR3 is TGCGCCAGCAGTACTGGCGACTATGGCTACACCTTC. This gives the protein CASSTGDYGYTF.

The chain employs TRBV1 and TRBJ1-5. TRBV1 is recorded as a pseudogene. CDR3 size: 17 residues. The CDR3 bases are TGCACCAGCAGCCAAGATTGTCCAGGAGCTAGCAATCAGCCCCAGCATTTT. The encoded protein is CTSSQDCPGASNQPQHF.

This chain links TRBV4-1 with TRBJ1-4; D might be TRBD1 (6 bases). Trimming removed 1 base from V and 4 bases from J, with 10 bases in between. The germline V gene encodes CDR1 MGHRA and CDR2 YSYEKL. CDR3 length equals 15 residues. In DNA form, the CDR3 reads TGCGCCAGCAGCCAAGCGGGGACACGTAATGAAAAACTGTTTTTT. As protein: CASSQAGTRNEKLFF.

The V gene is TRBV5-1, the J gene TRBJ1-2; D unclear. V was trimmed by 0 bases and J by 0 bases, leaving 9 bases between them. CDR1 is SGHRS and CDR2 is YFSETQ in the germline V gene. This CDR3 comprises 15 residues. The CDR3 is CASSLGRSANYGYTF. CDR3 nucleotide sequence: TGCGCCAGCAGCTTGGGCCGATCTGCTAACTATGGCTACACCTTC.